This T cell receptor (beta chain) is from a study of T cell changes during pregnancy in multiple sclerosis. The method was immunoSEQ multiplex PCR; TCRdb's version includes in-frame clones alone and lacks a portion of them. Found here are about 85,000 clones, approximately 89% of them singletons; the top ten hold over 2%. V shed 2 bases and J shed 7 bases, with 9 bases lying between them. Looked up from germline, CDR1 is MDHEN and CDR2 is SYDVKM. This CDR3 is 12 amino acids long. The source material was peripheral blood, sampled in the first trimester of pregnancy. This TCR came from a female donor with multiple sclerosis, enrolled in a pregnancy study. V and J are TRBV28 and TRBJ2-7, with D possibly being TRBD1 (6 bases). CDR3 DNA: TGTGCCAGCAGTTTAGGGACAAAAGAGCAGTACTTC. Translated: CASSLGTKEQYF.